The sequence of this TCR beta chain was determined in a study of cytomegalovirus exposure and HLA in healthy donors. Study-level points and caveats: According to reports, the classifier identified cytomegalovirus status with high specificity and sensitivity.

Remarks on this clone: Its antigen is unidentified.

PCR was performed using 60 Vbeta and 13 Jbeta primers. Method: immunoSEQ multiplex PCR; TCRdb's copy keeps in-frame clones and lacks some. This table holds more than 85,000 clones, 83% found once. The sequencing input was PBMCs. The sequence came from a young man in good health and CMV-seronegative.

CDR3 in DNA: TGCGCCAGCCATCTAGCGGGAGGAGCCGGCACCGGGGAGCTGTTTTTT. The encoded protein is CASHLAGGAGTGELFF. The chain employs TRBV5-1 and TRBJ2-2, with TRBD2 identical over 11 bases. Germline CDR1 is SGHRS and CDR2 is YFSETQ. Losses at the gene ends were 7 bases for V and 4 bases for J; bases not matched to a gene: 9. This CDR3 spans 16 amino acids.